This TCR beta chain emerged from a study of blood T cell repertoires in COVID-19. Study as a whole: Acute-phase and convalescent COVID-19 samples originated in the United States, Italy and Spain. PBMCs, B-cell-depleted T cells, or T cells provided the cDNA or gDNA that made up the material.

V shed 3 bases and J 3 bases; nucleotides not matched to a gene: 8. Germline assignment: CDR1 SGHNT and CDR2 YYREEE (reference sequence). This CDR3 comprises 17 residues. The authors' processing: Cell counts per sample came from amplifying reference gene primers. The protocol was immunoSEQ multiplex PCR, while the TCRdb copy is restricted to in-frame clones and leaves out a portion. Clone size and V and J calls were adopted from that table, with D and trimming inferred from the DNA. The table records roughly 77,000 clones, over 80% of them present only once. This TCR was sampled from a woman over 75 with active COVID-19. The chain links TRBV5-4 to TRBJ2-2; 10 bases match TRBD2. Sample: peripheral blood. CDR3: CASSSGTSVSYTGELFF. The CDR3 DNA reads TGTGCCAGCAGCTCCGGGACTAGCGTCTCCTACACCGGGGAGCTGTTTTTT.